This entry is about one TCR beta chain. Its specificity is unknown. This record belongs to a study of blood T cells in healthy people across ages. Study-wide background: Through template switching, about one barcoded beta molecule was captured per two T cells, as measured in model experiments.

Whole-study results and caveats: Observed TCR beta diversity per million T cells went down as age went up. This fall followed a roughly linear course with age. Greater diversity and more naive CD4+ cells were seen in long-lived donors than in aged donors.

The CDR3 totals 17 residues. Trimming took 5 bases from V and 3 from J; bases not matched to a gene: 11. Looked up from germline, CDR1 is MNHEY and CDR2 is SVGEGT. Alongside a J-beta primer mix, a sample-barcoded 5' primer served in a second PCR lasting about 7 to 11 cycles. TCRdb used MiXCR to reprocess the 5' RACE reads, holding one entry per CDR3 protein. Of about 600,000 distinct CDR3 sequences in the sample, 40% to 50% were seen once. The rearrangement uses TRBV6-2 or TRBV6-3 and TRBJ2-7; TRBD1 aligns across 12 bases. Sequencing was performed on blood. The sequence was collected from a man older than 75 in good health. CDR3 loop: CASSTGTGGSFVYEQYF. CDR3 DNA: TGTGCCAGCAGTACCGGGACAGGGGGCTCGTTTGTCTACGAGCAGTACTTC.